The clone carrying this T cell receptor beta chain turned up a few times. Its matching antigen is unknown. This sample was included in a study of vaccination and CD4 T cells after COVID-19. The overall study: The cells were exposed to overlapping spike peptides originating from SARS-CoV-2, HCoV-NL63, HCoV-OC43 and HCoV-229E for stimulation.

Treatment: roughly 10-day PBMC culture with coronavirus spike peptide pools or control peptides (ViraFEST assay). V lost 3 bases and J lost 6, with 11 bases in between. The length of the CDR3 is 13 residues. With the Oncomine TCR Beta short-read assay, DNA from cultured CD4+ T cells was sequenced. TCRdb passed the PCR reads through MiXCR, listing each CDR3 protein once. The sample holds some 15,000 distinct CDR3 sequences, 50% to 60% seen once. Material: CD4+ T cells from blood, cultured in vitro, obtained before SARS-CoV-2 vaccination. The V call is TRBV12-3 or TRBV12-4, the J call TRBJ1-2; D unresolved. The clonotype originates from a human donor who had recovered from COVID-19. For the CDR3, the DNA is TGTGCCAGCAGTTTGCACAGTCCAGATGGCTACACCTTC. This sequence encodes CASSLHSPDGYTF.